This TCR beta chain was sequenced in a study of blood T cells in healthy people across ages. In the case of this clonotype: Its specificity is not known.

Alongside a J-beta primer mix, a sample-barcoded 5' primer served in a second PCR lasting about 7 to 11 cycles. Via MiXCR, TCRdb re-called the 5' RACE reads, giving one row per CDR3 protein. Here the sample spans approximately 1.5 million distinct CDR3 sequences, roughly 43% being singletons. Overall study findings and caveats: CMV status of donors was not determined, possibly confounding expanded clonotype changes.

CDR1 and CDR2 (germline): DFQATT, SNEGSKA (reference sequence). CDR3 length equals 14 residues. Trimming took 8 bases from V and 13 from J, leaving 29 bases between them. The chain uses TRBV20-1 and TRBJ1-1; no firm D call. The receptor's source is a woman between 18 and 29 years old in good health. The sequenced sample was blood. The CDR3 region has the DNA TGCAGTACTCCCTTGGGGAGGAATGGGGTTAGAGGTTTCTTT. Amino acids: CSTPLGRNGVRGFF.